This passage covers 17 T cell receptor beta chains from one sample sequenced in a study of spatial heterogeneity in lung cancer. Study-level results: Mutation tallies in tumors tracked expanded intratumoral alpha and beta TCR counts.

Time point defined: sample taken at primary tumor resection. Their antigens are not known. MiXCR, applied by TCRdb to the 5' RACE reads, yields one record per CDR3 protein. This table holds several thousand distinct CDR3 sequences, 11% to 15% found once. This material consisted of lung tumor tissue, taken at surgery. Receptor source: a female donor with early-stage non-small cell lung cancer.

In its sample, this clonotype is medium-sized (0.01 to 0.1%). This beta chain represents an off-target read in a library built for alpha chains; its size is of limited meaning. The gene calls are TRBV6-2 or TRBV6-3 and TRBJ2-3; 8 bases are a match to TRBD2. CDR1 and CDR2 from the germline V gene are MNHEY and SVGEGT. The CDR3 sequence is 14 residues long. With V trimmed by 8 bases and J by 11 bases, 15 bases remained unmatched. The CDR3 DNA reads TGTGCCAGCGGAAGCGGGGGCCCCTACTACGGGCAGTATTTT. It translates to CASGSGGPYYGQYF.

This clonotype is medium-sized within its sample. This beta chain lies outside the target of a library built for alpha chains; its clone size means little. V gene TRBV29-1 combines with J gene TRBJ1-1; D gene unclear. V was pared by 4 bases and J by 1 base, with 7 bases between. Germline values: CDR1 SQVTM, CDR2 ANQGSEA. The CDR3 sequence is 12 residues long. The CDR3 region is CSVVKQNTEAFF. The CDR3 DNA is TGCAGCGTTGTGAAGCAGAACACTGAAGCTTTCTTT.

Within the sample, this clonotype is medium-sized. A library prepared for alpha chains yielded this beta chain as an off-target read; its size is of little meaning. The chain uses TRBV10-3 and TRBJ2-5; TRBD2 aligns across 9 bases. The V segment lost 2 bases and the J segment 4 bases; nucleotides outside the gene matches: 5. The CDR3 spans 15 residues. From germline, CDR1 is ENHRY and CDR2 SYGVKD. The CDR3 spells CAISEPIAGAETQYF. CDR3 DNA: TGTGCCATCAGTGAGCCGATAGCGGGGGCAGAGACCCAGTACTTC.

Judged by abundance, this clonotype is medium-sized. Since it is a stray read in a library aimed at alpha chains, this beta chain has a size that is not meaningful. The chain employs TRBV20-1 and TRBJ2-7; possibly TRBD2 for D (6 bases). Germline assignment: CDR1 DFQATT and CDR2 SNEGSKA (reference sequence). The CDR3 totals 14 residues. V dropped 4 bases and J dropped 1 base, with 14 bases sitting between them. CDR3 protein: CSAIRPRGSYEQYF. DNA of the CDR3: TGCAGTGCTATAAGGCCCCGGGGGTCCTACGAGCAGTACTTC.

In its sample, this clonotype is medium-sized. Because the library targeted alpha chains, this beta chain is an off-target read whose size means little. This chain joins TRBV24-1 and TRBJ2-2; D is undetermined. The V end lost 1 base, the J end lost 6 bases, and 5 bases lay between the germline ends. The CDR3 extends over 13 amino acids. CDR1 is KGHDR and CDR2 is SFDVKD in the germline V gene. CDR3 nucleotide sequence: TGTGCCACCAGTGATTTCCAAGCCGGGGAGCTGTTTTTT. Its protein is CATSDFQAGELFF.

This clonotype was detected many times. For a library built for alpha chains, this beta chain is a stray read; little rests on its size. Here the CDR3 reads CASSLDVAGGLYEQYF. The DNA for the CDR3 is TGTGCCAGCAGCTTAGACGTGGCAGGGGGCCTCTACGAGCAGTACTTC. The J gene is TRBJ2-7, the V gene TRBV7-2; 8 bases line up with TRBD1. The CDR3 covers 16 residues. The germline CDR1 and CDR2 sequences are SGHTA and FQGNSA. The J segment lost 3 bases and the V segment lost 1 base, leaving 8 bases of the junction unmatched.

About this clonotype: Since it is a stray read in a library aimed at alpha chains, this beta chain has a size that is not meaningful. The chain couples TRBV28 to TRBJ2-2; D gene unclear. V lost 5 bases, J lost 6 bases, and 16 bases lay in between. CDR1 and CDR2 (germline): MDHEN, SYDVKM. CDR3 length equals 15 residues. The CDR3 DNA follows: TGTGCCAGCAGTCCCCCGGGTGCTGGGGCCGGGGAGCTGTTTTTT. This translates into CASSPPGAGAGELFF.

This clonotype has a handful of counts. The size of this beta chain means little, since it is a stray read in a library made for alpha chains. The V and J genes are TRBV27 and TRBJ2-7; the match to TRBD1 covers 7 bases. Unmatched junction bases numbered 12, after V lost 2 bases and J lost 5 bases. The V gene's germline CDR1 is MNHEY and CDR2 SMNVEV (reference sequence). The CDR3 is 16 amino acids. The CDR3 coding sequence is TGTGCCAGCAGTTTAGGGCCCCAACAGGGGATTGACGAGCAGTACTTC. It specifies CASSLGPQQGIDEQYF.

By sample share, this clonotype is medium-sized (0.01 to 0.1%). Since the library was made to target alpha chains, this beta chain is a stray read and its abundance is not meaningful. This chain uses TRBV29-1 with TRBJ1-1; D not certain. Trimming removed 4 bases from V and 4 bases from J, with 13 bases in between. The CDR3 is made up of 13 amino acids. CDR1 SQVTM and CDR2 ANQGSEA come from the germline V gene. The CDR3 protein is CSVVRGWSTEAFF. CDR3 bases: TGCAGCGTTGTGAGAGGGTGGTCCACTGAAGCTTTCTTT.

This clonotype was counted ten times or more. The size of this beta chain means little, since it is a stray read in a library made for alpha chains. In nucleotides, the CDR3 is TGTGCCAGCTCACGTGGACAGGGTGACTCTGGGGCCAACGTCCTGACTTTC. Translation gives CASSRGQGDSGANVLTF. The V and J genes are TRBV18 and TRBJ2-6; 8 bases map to TRBD1. Losses at the gene ends were 4 bases for V and 0 bases for J; bases not matched to a gene: 5. The CDR3 contains 17 residues. Germline loops: CDR1 KGHSH, CDR2 LQKENI.

Relative to its sample, this clonotype is medium-sized. This beta chain lies outside the target of a library built for alpha chains; its clone size means little. The rearrangement joins TRBV12-5 to TRBJ1-5; D unclear. V was trimmed by 0 bases and J by 1 base, leaving 13 bases between them. Germline V gene data show CDR1 as LGHNT and CDR2 as FRNRAP. CDR3 length equals 17 residues. In DNA form, the CDR3 reads TGTGCTAGTGGTTTGGTACGTGGGTTGGGAAGCAATCAGCCCCAGCATTTT. Protein sequence: CASGLVRGLGSNQPQHF.

This clonotype occurred many times. A library made for alpha chains picked up this beta chain off target, so its size means little. V gene TRBV25-1 combines with J gene TRBJ2-7, with D perhaps TRBD1 or TRBD2 (5 bases each). This CDR3 is 11 amino acids long. Trimming stripped 6 bases from V and 5 bases from J, with 8 bases between. Per the germline V gene, CDR1 is MGHDK and CDR2 is SYGVNS. The CDR3 here is CASRRGHEQYF. In nucleotides, the CDR3 is TGTGCCAGCAGGAGGGGCCACGAGCAGTACTTC.

This clonotype was counted ten times or more. With the library built for alpha chains, this beta chain is off target and its frequency is not meaningful. V and J are TRBV7-8 and TRBJ1-5; no reliable D call. The length of the CDR3 is 15 residues. Trimming took 5 bases from V and 0 from J, leaving 11 bases between them. Germline V gene lookup returns CDR1 SGHVS and CDR2 FQNEAQ. DNA of the CDR3: TGTGCCAGCAGCGGGCTGGACTATAGCAATCAGCCCCAGCATTTT. Translation gives CASSGLDYSNQPQHF.

With respect to this clonotype: Little can be read into the size of this beta chain, an off-target read in a library designed for alpha chains. V gene TRBV18 combines with J gene TRBJ2-6; maybe TRBD1 (5 bases). Germline V gene lookup returns CDR1 KGHSH and CDR2 LQKENI. The V gene lost 3 bases and the J gene lost 1 base, with 16 bases spanning the gap. The CDR3 has 18 amino acids. For the CDR3, the DNA is TGTGCCAGCTCACCCGGACAACGATACTCTTCTGGGGCCAACGTCCTGACTTTC. This codes for CASSPGQRYSSGANVLTF.

Judged by abundance, this clonotype is medium-sized. This beta chain lies outside the target of a library built for alpha chains; its clone size means little. The gene calls are TRBV7-3 and TRBJ2-3; possibly TRBD1 or TRBD2 for D (5 bases each). CDR3 length: 15 amino acids. Germline V lookup: CDR1 SGHTA, CDR2 FQGTGA. V lost 3 bases, J lost 2 bases, and 12 bases lay in between. The DNA for the CDR3 is TGTGCCAGCAGCTTGAGGGCAGGGATCACAGATACGCAGTATTTT. Its protein product is CASSLRAGITDTQYF.

This clonotype is judged medium-sized. This beta chain appears as a stray read in a library generated for alpha chains; its size is not informative. The chain combines TRBV7-2 with TRBJ2-3; 10 bases match TRBD2. Per germline, CDR1 SGHTA and CDR2 FQGNSA. CDR3 length equals 17 residues. Trimming took 1 base from V and 7 from J; bases not matched to a gene: 11. CDR3 residues: CASSLGGASGGQNTQYF. CDR3 nucleotides: TGTGCCAGCAGCTTAGGAGGGGCTAGCGGGGGCCAAAATACGCAGTATTTT.

In its sample, this clonotype is large. A library prepared for alpha chains yielded this beta chain as an off-target read; its size is of little meaning. The V gene is TRBV7-2, the J gene TRBJ1-2; 11 nucleotides line up with TRBD1. Germline V gene sequence: CDR1 SGHTA, CDR2 FQGNSA. Germline trimming cut 9 bases from V and 8 bases from J; bases unmatched to any gene: 8. The CDR3 totals 13 residues. This CDR3 reads CARRTGGETGYTF. DNA for the CDR3: TGTGCCAGGAGGACAGGGGGCGAGACGGGCTACACCTTC. Variable domain in full (rest from reference TRBV7-2 and TRBJ1-2): GAGVSQSPSNKVTEKGKDVELRCDPISGHTALYWYRQSLGQGLEFLIYFQGNSAPDKSGLPSDRFSAERTGGSVSTLTIQRTQQEDSAVYLCARRTGGETGYTFGSGTRLTVV.